This TCR beta chain was profiled in a study of tumor-infiltrating lymphocytes in oesophageal squamous cell carcinoma. This clonotype has ten or more counts. The germline V gene has CDR1 MGHRA and CDR2 YSYEKL. Trimming removed 0 bases from V and 3 bases from J, with 13 bases in between. The CDR3 runs 16 residues. TCRdb recomputed calls from the PCR reads with MiXCR, one row per CDR3 protein. The table lists 20,000 to 25,000 distinct CDR3 sequences, 34% of them singletons. The chain carries TRBV4-1 and TRBJ2-3; perhaps D is TRBD1 or TRBD2 (5 bases each). Specimen: esophageal tumor tissue. The source of this sequence is a female donor with esophageal squamous cell carcinoma. The CDR3 bases are TGCGCCAGCAGCCAAGATCCGGGGCAGGATACAGATACGCAGTATTTT. Residues: CASSQDPGQDTDTQYF.